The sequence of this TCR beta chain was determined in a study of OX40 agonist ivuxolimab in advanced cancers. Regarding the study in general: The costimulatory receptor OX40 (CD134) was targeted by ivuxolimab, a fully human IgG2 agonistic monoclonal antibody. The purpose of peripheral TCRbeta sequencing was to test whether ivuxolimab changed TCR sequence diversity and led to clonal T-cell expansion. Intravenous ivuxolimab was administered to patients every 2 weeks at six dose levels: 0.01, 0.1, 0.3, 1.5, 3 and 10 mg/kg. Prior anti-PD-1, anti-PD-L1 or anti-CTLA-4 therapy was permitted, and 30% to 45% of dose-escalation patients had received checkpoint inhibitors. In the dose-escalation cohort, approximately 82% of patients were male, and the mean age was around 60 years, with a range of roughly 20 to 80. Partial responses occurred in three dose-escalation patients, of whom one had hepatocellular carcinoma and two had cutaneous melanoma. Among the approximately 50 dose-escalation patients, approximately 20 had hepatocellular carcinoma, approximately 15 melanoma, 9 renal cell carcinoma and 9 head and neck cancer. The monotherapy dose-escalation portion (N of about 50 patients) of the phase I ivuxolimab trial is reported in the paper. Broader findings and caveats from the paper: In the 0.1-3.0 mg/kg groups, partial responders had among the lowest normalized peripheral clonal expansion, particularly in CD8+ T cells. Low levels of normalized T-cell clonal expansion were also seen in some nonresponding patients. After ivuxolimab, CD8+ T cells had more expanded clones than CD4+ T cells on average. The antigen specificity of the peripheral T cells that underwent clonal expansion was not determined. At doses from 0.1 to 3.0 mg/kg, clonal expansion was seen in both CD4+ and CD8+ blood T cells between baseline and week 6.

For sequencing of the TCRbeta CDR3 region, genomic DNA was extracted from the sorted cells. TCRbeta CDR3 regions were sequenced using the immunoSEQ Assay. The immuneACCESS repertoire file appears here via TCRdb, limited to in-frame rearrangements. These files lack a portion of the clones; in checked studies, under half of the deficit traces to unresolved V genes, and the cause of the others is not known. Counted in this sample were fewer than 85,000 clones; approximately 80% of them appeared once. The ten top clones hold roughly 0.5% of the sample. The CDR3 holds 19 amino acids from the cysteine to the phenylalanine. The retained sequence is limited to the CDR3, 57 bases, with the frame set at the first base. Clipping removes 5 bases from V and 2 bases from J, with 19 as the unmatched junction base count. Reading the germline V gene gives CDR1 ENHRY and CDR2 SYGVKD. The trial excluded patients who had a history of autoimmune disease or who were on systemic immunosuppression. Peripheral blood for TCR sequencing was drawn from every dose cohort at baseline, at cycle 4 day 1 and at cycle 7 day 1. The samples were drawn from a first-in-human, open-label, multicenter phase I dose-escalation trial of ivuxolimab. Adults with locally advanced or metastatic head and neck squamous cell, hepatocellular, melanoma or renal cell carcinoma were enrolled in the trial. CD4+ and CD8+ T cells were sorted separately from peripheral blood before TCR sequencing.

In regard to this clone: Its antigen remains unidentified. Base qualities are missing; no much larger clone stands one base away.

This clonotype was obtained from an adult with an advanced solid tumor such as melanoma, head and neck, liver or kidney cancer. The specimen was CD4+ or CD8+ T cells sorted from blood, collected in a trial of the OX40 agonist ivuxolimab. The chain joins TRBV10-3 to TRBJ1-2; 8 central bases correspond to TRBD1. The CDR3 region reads CAISPDRGEYRRWNYGYTF. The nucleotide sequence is TGTGCCATCAGTCCTGACAGGGGCGAATATCGGAGGTGGAACTATGGCTACACCTTC.